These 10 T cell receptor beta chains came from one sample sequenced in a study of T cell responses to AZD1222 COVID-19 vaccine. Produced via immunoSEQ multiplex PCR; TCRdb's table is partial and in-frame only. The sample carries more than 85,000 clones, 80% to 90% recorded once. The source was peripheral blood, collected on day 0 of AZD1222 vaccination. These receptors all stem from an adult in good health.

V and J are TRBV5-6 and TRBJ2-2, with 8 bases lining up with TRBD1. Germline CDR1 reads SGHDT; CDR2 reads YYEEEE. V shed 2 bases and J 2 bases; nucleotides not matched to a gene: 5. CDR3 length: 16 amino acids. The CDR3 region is CASSLLGQGNTGELFF. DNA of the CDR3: TGTGCCAGCAGCTTATTAGGACAGGGCAACACCGGGGAGCTGTTTTTT.

CDR3 nucleotide sequence: TGTGCCAGCAGCCAGGGGGCTGGGGGCTATGGCTACACCTTC. Translated: CASSQGAGGYGYTF. The chain has TRBV3-1 (or the pseudogene TRBV3-2) and TRBJ1-2, with TRBD1 as a possible D gene (6 bases). Germline CDR1 and CDR2: LGHDT and YNNKEL (reference sequence). CDR3 size: 14 residues. The ends were cut back, 3 bases at V and 4 bases at J, with 12 bases in the middle.

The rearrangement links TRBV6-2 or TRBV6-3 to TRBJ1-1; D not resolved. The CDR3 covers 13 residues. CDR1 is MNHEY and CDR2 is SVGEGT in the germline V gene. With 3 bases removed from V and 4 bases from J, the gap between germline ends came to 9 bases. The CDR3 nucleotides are TGTGCCAGCAGTTATGTTGGTGGCACTGAAGCTTTCTTT. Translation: CASSYVGGTEAFF.

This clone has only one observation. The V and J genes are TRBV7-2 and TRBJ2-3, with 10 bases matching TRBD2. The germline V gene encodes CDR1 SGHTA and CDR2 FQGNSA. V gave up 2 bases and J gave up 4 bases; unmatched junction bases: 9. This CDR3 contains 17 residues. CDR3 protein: CASSLMSGGGGADTQYF. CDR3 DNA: TGTGCCAGCAGCTTAATGAGCGGGGGGGGCGGTGCAGATACGCAGTATTTT. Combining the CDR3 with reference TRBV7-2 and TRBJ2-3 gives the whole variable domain GAGVSQSPSNKVTEKGKDVELRCDPISGHTALYWYRQSLGQGLEFLIYFQGNSAPDKSGLPSDRFSAERTGGSVSTLTIQRTQQEDSAVYLCASSLMSGGGGADTQYFGPGTRLTVL.

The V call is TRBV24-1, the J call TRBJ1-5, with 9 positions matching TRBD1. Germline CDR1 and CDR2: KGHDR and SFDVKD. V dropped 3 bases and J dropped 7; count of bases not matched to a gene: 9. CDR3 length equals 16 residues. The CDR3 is CATSDNDRGLDQPQHF. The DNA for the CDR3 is TGTGCCACCAGTGATAACGACAGGGGGTTAGACCAGCCCCAGCATTTT.

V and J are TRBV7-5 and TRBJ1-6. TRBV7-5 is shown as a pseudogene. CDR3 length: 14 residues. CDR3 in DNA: TGTGCCAGAAGCCCCCCGGGGTGTGATTCACCCCTCCACTTT. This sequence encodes CARSPPGCDSPLHF.

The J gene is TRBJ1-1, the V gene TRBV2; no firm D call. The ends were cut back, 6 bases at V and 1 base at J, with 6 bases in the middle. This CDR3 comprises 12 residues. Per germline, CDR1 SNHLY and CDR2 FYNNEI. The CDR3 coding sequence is TGTGCCAGCAGGTTTCAGAACACTGAAGCTTTCTTT. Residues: CASRFQNTEAFF.

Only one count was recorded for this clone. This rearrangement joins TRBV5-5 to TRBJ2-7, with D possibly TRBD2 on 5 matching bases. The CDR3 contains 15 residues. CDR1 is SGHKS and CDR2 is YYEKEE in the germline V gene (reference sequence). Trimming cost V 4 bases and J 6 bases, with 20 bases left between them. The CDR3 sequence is CASSIRTSTVSEQYF. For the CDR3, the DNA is TGTGCCAGCAGCATCCGGACTTCAACGGTCTCCGAGCAGTACTTC.

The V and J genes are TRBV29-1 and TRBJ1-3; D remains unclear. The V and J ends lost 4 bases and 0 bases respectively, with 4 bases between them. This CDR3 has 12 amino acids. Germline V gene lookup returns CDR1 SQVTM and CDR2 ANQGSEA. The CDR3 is CSVVTSGNTIYF. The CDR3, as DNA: TGCAGCGTTGTCACCTCTGGAAACACCATATATTTT.

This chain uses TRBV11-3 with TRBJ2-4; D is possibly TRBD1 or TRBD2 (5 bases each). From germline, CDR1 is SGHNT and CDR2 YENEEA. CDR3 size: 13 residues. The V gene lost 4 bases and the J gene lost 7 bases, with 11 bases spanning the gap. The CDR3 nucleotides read TGTGCCAGCAGCTGGGGACCGGGGAACATTCAGTACTTC. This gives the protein CASSWGPGNIQYF.